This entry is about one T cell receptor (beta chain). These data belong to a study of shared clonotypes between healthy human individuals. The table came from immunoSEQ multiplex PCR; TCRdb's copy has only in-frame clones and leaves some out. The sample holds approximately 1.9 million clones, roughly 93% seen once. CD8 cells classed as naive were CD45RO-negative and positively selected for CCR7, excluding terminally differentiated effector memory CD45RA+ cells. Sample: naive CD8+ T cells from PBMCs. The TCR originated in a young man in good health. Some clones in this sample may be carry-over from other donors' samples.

The CDR3 loop reads CASSLSLVGTGYNEQFF. Written as DNA, the CDR3 is TGTGCCAGCAGTTTATCTCTTGTAGGGACTGGGTACAATGAGCAGTTCTTC. The genes are TRBV27 and TRBJ2-1; D possibly corresponds to TRBD2 (6 bases). Trimming stripped 0 bases from V and 4 bases from J, with 16 bases between. The CDR3 sequence is 17 residues long. Germline lookup yields CDR1 MNHEY and CDR2 SMNVEV (reference sequence).